Sequencing of this T cell receptor (beta chain) was carried out in a study of human T cells and chemical hapten exposure (dated by TCRdb to the early 2020s). About the study as a whole: For sensitization, 2% DPC in acetone was applied to a roughly 2 cm by roughly 2 cm area of upper inner arm skin. Patients additionally received weekly therapeutic DPC doses to the scalp throughout the roughly 24-week study period. Patch testing was done on the upper back using Finn chambers containing 0.01% DPC, and results were scored after 6 days according to International Contact Dermatitis Research Group standards. Alopecia areata with under or over 50% scalp involvement, alopecia totalis and alopecia universalis were represented in the patient cohort, which was mostly female. Libraries were pooled for sequencing, and per-sample TCR yields varied mainly because of small differences in library volumes within the pool. This study followed changes in the peripheral blood TCR repertoire in vivo during primary and secondary sensitization of alopecia patients to the hapten diphenylcyclopropenone (DPC). Blood samples were taken from patients before sensitization (week 0) and then at 2, 6 and about 24 weeks after DPC sensitization. Around 30 alopecia patients provided blood for TCR sequencing at one to four time points (pre-sensitization, 2, 6 and 24 weeks).

This clonotype was recorded many times. Its antigen is unknown. Within one base of it there is no much larger clone, and no base qualities were kept. The sample's time point label is to be understood as: patch test 1, 2 weeks after DPC sensitization. The treatment or condition label on this specimen signifies: therapeutic diphenylcyclopropenone sensitization with weekly scalp DPC. At each patch-test visit, blood was drawn before the patch test was applied. Patients were eligible if aged 18 to 70, diagnosed with alopecia and judged suitable for DPC therapy, and pregnant patients were excluded. Total RNA was extracted from unfractionated whole blood collected in Tempus Blood RNA tubes. For CDR1 and CDR2, the germline V gene lists SGHRS and YFSETQ. The CDR3 spans 15 residues, from the cysteine through the phenylalanine. Solely the CDR3 DNA is kept, with 45 bases framed from the first base. V has 0 bases trimmed and J has 2 bases trimmed; junction bases matching no gene number 2.

Results the study describes overall, beyond this receptor: Expanded TCRs formed significantly more large CDR3 similarity clusters than pre-sensitization or healthy control sets, consistent with antigen-driven responses. Patch test score correlated positively with the number of PT1 expanded TCRs, reaching significance at thresholds 8, 16 and 32 but not at 4. Because every patient had alopecia, a presumed autoimmune disease, the patients' immune response might differ from that of healthy individuals. DPC sensitization did not change how many TCRs were above 1 in 1000 frequency, and no evidence was found of alterations in global repertoire structure. After repeated subsampling, the strength of the expansion versus patch-test correlation and the threshold at which it became significant changed.

The library was prepared using RACE. TCRdb names NextSeq 500 as the instrument used. During library preparation, unique molecular identifiers were attached to individual cDNA molecules so that TCRs could be counted quantitatively and reproducibly. From each blood RNA sample, both TCR alpha and TCR beta chains were sequenced. Turning to the authors' computational methods: A median of approximately 100,000 TCRs per sample was observed, with a range of roughly 23,224 to 750,000. The Decombinator software suite was used to annotate the V, J and CDR3 of the TCR reads. For PS versus PT1 abundance plots, all samples were subsampled to the same number of TCRs (28,000). TCRs were defined as expanded if absent before sensitization and observed at least eight times at the 2-week time point. In-frame beta chains were kept once TCRdb had trimmed the public reads at Q25 with fastp and called clones with MiXCR. Rows are unified per CDR3 protein, each entry keeping the most common DNA and genes. V and J calls and clone size were set by TCRdb, not the authors. Recorded for this sample are 340,000 or so distinct CDR3 sequences; around 7% of them occurred a single time. The ten biggest clones cover 8.4% of the sample.

Recombination joined TRBV5-1 with TRBJ2-5, with 9 middle bases fitting TRBD2. The input for sequencing was whole blood, taken in connection with sensitization to the hapten diphenylcyclopropenone (DPC). The TCR originated in a woman younger than 30 with alopecia areata. Some clones in this sample may be carry-over from other donors' samples. The sequenced DNA: TGCGCCAGCAGCTTGGGGACTAGCGCACAAGAGACCCAGTACTTC. Its amino acids are CASSLGTSAQETQYF.